The 16 T cell receptor beta chains given below trace back to one sample, sequenced in a study of Graves' ophthalmopathy and Graves' hyperthyroidism. Researchers took RNA transcripts and amplified TCR beta CDR3 regions from them. HTBI primers served in a first-round RT-PCR, which a second-round multiplex PCR followed. TCRdb called the multiplex PCR reads again in MiXCR, with one record for every CDR3 protein. The sample includes over a million distinct CDR3 sequences, about 40% of them seen just once. Sequencing was done on a sample of peripheral blood or thyroid tissue (not recorded which). These receptors all come from an adult man with Graves' hyperthyroidism.

The chain has TRBV10-3 and TRBJ2-6; 7 bases are shared with TRBD2. V dropped 6 bases and J dropped 4; count of bases not matched to a gene: 9. This CDR3 is built from 16 residues. Germline CDR1 is ENHRY and CDR2 is SYGVKD. The CDR3 is CAIRGTNLSGANVLTF. The CDR3 DNA reads as TGTGCCATCAGGGGGACTAACCTCTCCGGGGCCAACGTCCTGACTTTC.

A note on this clonotype: This may stem from a read error, because a much larger clone lies one nucleotide away. The rearrangement joins TRBV19 to TRBJ1-6; D remains ambiguous. The CDR3 runs 17 residues. Germline-derived CDR1 and CDR2 are LNHDA and SQIVND (reference sequence). The CDR3 sequence is CASRWGRTAKLASPFHF. The CDR3 DNA reads as TGTGCCAGTAGGTGGGGTCGGACGGCGAAACTCGCCTCACCCTTCCACTTT.

The table lists this clonotype with a few counts. The chain combines TRBV28 with TRBJ1-6; D is unclear. V was shortened by 6 bases and J by 8 bases, with 14 bases between the two germline ends. In germline, CDR1 is MDHEN, CDR2 SYDVKM. This CDR3 comprises 14 residues. DNA of the CDR3: TGTGCCAGCAGCTCGGACCAAAGGGATTCACCCCTCCACTTT. Translating it yields CASSSDQRDSPLHF.

The chain joins TRBV7-8 to TRBJ1-2; perhaps TRBD1 as D (5 bases). The CDR3 sequence is 15 residues long. Trimming cost V 1 base and J 4 bases, with 13 bases left between them. CDR1 is SGHVS, CDR2 FQNEAQ, per germline. CDR3 region: CASSLVGGALYGYTF. In DNA form, the CDR3 reads TGTGCCAGCAGCTTAGTCGGGGGAGCCCTCTATGGCTACACCTTC.

This clonotype was counted between two and nine times. The chain links TRBV5-6 to TRBJ1-2; 9 nucleotides line up with TRBD1. J lost 7 bases, V lost 4 bases, and 11 bases had no gene match. The CDR3 covers 15 residues. Germline V gene sequence: CDR1 SGHDT, CDR2 YYEEEE. CDR3 DNA sequence: TGTGCCAGCAGCGCCCCGGGACAGGGATTTTCTGGCTACACCTTC. Translated: CASSAPGQGFSGYTF.

The chain carries TRBV5-5 and TRBJ1-1; TRBD1 might be the D (5 bases). The V end was cut by 6 bases, the J end by 0 bases, with 12 bases between. In germline, CDR1 is SGHKS, CDR2 YYEKEE (reference sequence). CDR3 length equals 14 residues. The CDR3 here is CASMRDRMNTEAFF. The CDR3 DNA reads TGTGCCAGCATGCGGGACCGAATGAACACTGAAGCTTTCTTT. Variable domain in full (rest from reference TRBV5-5 and TRBJ1-1): DAGVTQSPTHLIKTRGQQVTLRCSPISGHKSVSWYQQVLGQGPQFIFQYYEKEERGRGNFPDRFSARQFPNYSSELNVNALLLGDSALYLCASMRDRMNTEAFFGQGTRLTVV.

The rearrangement links TRBV20-1 to TRBJ2-7; 9 nucleotides match TRBD2. The CDR3 runs 16 residues. CDR1 and CDR2 (germline): DFQATT, SNEGSKA (reference sequence). The V and J ends lost 3 bases and 5 bases, in that order; junction bases with no gene match: 14. The CDR3, as DNA: TGCAGTGCTAGTGATTTGATAGCGGGAGTAGTCCACGAGCAGTACTTC. Protein product: CSASDLIAGVVHEQYF.

The sample holds many counts of this clonotype. V and J are TRBV6-5 and TRBJ1-5; D may be TRBD1 (6 bases). Per the germline V gene, CDR1 is MNHEY and CDR2 is SVGAGI. The ends were cut back, 6 bases at V and 2 bases at J, with 11 bases in the middle. CDR3 length equals 14 residues. CDR3 in amino acids: CASRRQAGNQPQHF. For the CDR3, the DNA is TGTGCCAGCAGAAGACAGGCTGGCAATCAGCCCCAGCATTTT.

Ten or more counts support this clonotype. J is TRBJ2-5 and V is TRBV11-2; maybe TRBD2 (5 bases). The CDR3 is 11 amino acids. The V end was cut by 6 bases, the J end by 5 bases, with 7 bases between. The germline V gene has CDR1 SGHAT and CDR2 FQNNGV. The CDR3 nucleotides read TGTGCCAGCAGGTCTAGCGAGACCCAGTACTTC. It translates to CASRSSETQYF. Supplemented by reference TRBV11-2 and TRBJ2-5, the full variable domain reads EAGVAQSPRYKIIEKRQSVAFWCNPISGHATLYWYQQILGQGPKLLIQFQNNGVVDDSQLPKDRFSAERLKGVDSTLKIQPAKLEDSAVYLCASRSSETQYFGPGTRLLVL.

The chain is built from TRBV10-3 and TRBJ1-1; 9 bases are shared with TRBD1. The germline CDR1 and CDR2 sequences are ENHRY and SYGVKD. The length of the CDR3 is 18 residues. V shed 2 bases and J 5 bases; nucleotides not matched to a gene: 15. CDR3 coding DNA: TGTGCCATCAGTGAGGCAATGGCATATTGGGACAGGGTAACTGAAGCTTTCTTT. This sequence encodes CAISEAMAYWDRVTEAFF.

This clonotype has only one observation. The chain uses TRBV10-3 and TRBJ2-2; D tentatively reads TRBD1 or TRBD2 (5 bases each). This CDR3 is built from 21 residues. In germline, CDR1 is ENHRY, CDR2 SYGVKD. Between the trimmed V and J ends, which lost 4 bases and 6 bases, there was a span of 33 bases. The chain's CDR3 is CAISGGGGTDTGTRLPGELFF. The CDR3 DNA is TGTGCCATCAGTGGGGGTGGGGGAACCGACACCGGGACCCGGCTCCCCGGGGAGCTGTTTTTT.

The table lists this clonotype with a few counts. This may be a read error: a much more frequent sequence differs by one nucleotide. The CDR3 nucleotides are TGTGCCAGCAGCCGATACGATAATTCACCCCTCCACTTT. Protein: CASSRYDNSPLHF. The gene calls are TRBV11-3 and TRBJ1-6; D remains unclear. V lost 5 bases, J lost 5 bases, and 7 bases lay in between. There are 13 residues in the CDR3. Germline CDR1 reads SGHNT; CDR2 reads YENEEA.

The chain combines TRBV19 with TRBJ1-1, with 8 nucleotides matching TRBD1. Losses at the gene ends were 6 bases for V and 2 bases for J; bases not matched to a gene: 8. Germline loops: CDR1 LNHDA, CDR2 SQIVND (reference sequence). The CDR3 runs to 15 residues. The CDR3 spells CASSQTGARNTEAFF. CDR3 bases: TGTGCCAGTAGCCAGACAGGGGCCCGTAACACTGAAGCTTTCTTT. The variable domain in full, completed from reference TRBV19 and TRBJ1-1, reads DGGITQSPKYLFRKEGQNVTLSCEQNLNHDAMYWYRQDPGQGLRLIYYSQIVNDFQKGDIAEGYSVSREKKESFPLTVTSAQKNPTAFYLCASSQTGARNTEAFFGQGTRLTVV.

CDR3 DNA: TGTGCCAGCAGCTGGGGCCTAGGGGGGTCGGAGACCCAGTACTTC. Translated, it gives CASSWGLGGSETQYF. The chain couples TRBV7-2 to TRBJ2-5, with D perhaps matching TRBD1 or TRBD2 (6 bases each). With 4 bases removed from V and 5 bases from J, the gap between germline ends came to 17 bases. This CDR3 spans 15 amino acids. Per the germline V gene, CDR1 is SGHTA and CDR2 is FQGNSA.

The V gene is TRBV4-3, the J gene TRBJ1-2; D not certain. The CDR3 is 13 amino acids. From germline, CDR1 is LGHNA and CDR2 YSLEER. V was clipped by 4 bases and J by 8 bases, with 14 bases between them. The CDR3 sequence: CASSRTVSSGYTF. The DNA for the CDR3 is TGCGCCAGCAGCCGGACCGTCAGTAGCGGCTACACCTTC.

This clonotype appeared many times. This sequence joins TRBV5-1 and TRBJ1-1; 7 positions agree with TRBD1. CDR1 and CDR2 (germline): SGHRS, YFSETQ. Losses at the gene ends were 4 bases for V and 0 bases for J; bases not matched to a gene: 9. The CDR3 runs to 16 residues. The CDR3 sequence: CASSINPTGMNTEAFF. The CDR3 nucleotides are TGCGCCAGCAGCATCAATCCGACAGGGATGAACACTGAAGCTTTCTTT.